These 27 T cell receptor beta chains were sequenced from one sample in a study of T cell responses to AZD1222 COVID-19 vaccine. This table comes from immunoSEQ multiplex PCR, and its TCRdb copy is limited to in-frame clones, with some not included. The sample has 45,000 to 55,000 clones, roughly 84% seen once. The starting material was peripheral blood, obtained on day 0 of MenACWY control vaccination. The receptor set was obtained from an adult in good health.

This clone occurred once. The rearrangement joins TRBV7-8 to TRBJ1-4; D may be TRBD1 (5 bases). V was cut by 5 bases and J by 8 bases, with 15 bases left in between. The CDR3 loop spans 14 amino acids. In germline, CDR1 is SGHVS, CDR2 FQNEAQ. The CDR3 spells CASSPWGGEEKLFF. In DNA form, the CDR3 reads TGTGCCAGCAGCCCCTGGGGGGGAGAGGAAAAACTGTTTTTT.

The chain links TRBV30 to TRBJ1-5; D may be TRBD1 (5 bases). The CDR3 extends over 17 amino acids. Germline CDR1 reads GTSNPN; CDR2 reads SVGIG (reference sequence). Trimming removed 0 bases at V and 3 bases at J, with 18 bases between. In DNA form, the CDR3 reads TGTGCCTGGAGTGTACGGGGGTTGGGCCCTTTCAATCAGCCCCAGCATTTT. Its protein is CAWSVRGLGPFNQPQHF. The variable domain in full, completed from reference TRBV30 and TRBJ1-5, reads SQTIHQWPATLVQPVGSPLSLECTVEGTSNPNLYWYRQAAGRGLQLLFYSVGIGQISSEVPQNLSASRPQDRQFILSSKKLLLSDSGFYLCAWSVRGLGPFNQPQHFGDGTRLSIL.

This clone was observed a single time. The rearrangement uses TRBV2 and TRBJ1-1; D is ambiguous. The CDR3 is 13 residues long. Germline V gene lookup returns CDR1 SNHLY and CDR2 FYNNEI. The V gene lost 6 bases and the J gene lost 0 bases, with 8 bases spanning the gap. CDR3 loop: CASRGNMNTEAFF. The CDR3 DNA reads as TGTGCCAGCAGGGGGAACATGAACACTGAAGCTTTCTTT. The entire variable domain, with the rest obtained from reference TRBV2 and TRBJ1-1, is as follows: EPEVTQTPSHQVTQMGQEVILRCVPISNHLYFYWYRQILGQKVEFLVSFYNNEISEKSEIFDDQFSVERPDGSNFTLKIRSTKLEDSAMYFCASRGNMNTEAFFGQGTRLTVV.

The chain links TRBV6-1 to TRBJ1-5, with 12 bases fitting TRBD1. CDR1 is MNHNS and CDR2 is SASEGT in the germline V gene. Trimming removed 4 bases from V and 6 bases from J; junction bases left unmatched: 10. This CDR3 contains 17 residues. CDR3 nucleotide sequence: TGTGCCAGCAGTGTCCGCGCCGGGACAGGGGGCCCTCAGCCCCAGCATTTT. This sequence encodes CASSVRAGTGGPQPQHF.

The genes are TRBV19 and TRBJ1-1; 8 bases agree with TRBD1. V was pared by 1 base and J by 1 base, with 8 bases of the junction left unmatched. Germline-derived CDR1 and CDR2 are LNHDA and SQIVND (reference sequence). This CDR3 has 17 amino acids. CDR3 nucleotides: TGTGCCAGTAGTATAGTAAGACAGGGGAGTAAGAACACTGAAGCTTTCTTT. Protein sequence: CASSIVRQGSKNTEAFF.

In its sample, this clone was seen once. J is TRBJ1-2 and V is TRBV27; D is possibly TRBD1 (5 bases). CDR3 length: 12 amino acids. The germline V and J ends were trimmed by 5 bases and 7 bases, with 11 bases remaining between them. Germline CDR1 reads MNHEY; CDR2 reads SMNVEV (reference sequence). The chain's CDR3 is CASSRPQGGYTF. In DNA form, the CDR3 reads TGTGCCAGCAGTCGCCCGCAGGGTGGCTACACCTTC.

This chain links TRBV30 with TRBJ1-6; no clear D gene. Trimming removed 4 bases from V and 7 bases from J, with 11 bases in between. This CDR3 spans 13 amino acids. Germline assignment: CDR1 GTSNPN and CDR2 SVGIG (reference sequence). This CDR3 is CAWTPTRNSPLHF. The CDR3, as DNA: TGTGCCTGGACCCCTACGCGGAATTCACCCCTCCACTTT.

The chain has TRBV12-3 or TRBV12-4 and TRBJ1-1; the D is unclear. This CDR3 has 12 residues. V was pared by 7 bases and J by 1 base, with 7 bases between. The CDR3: CASKRPNTEAFF. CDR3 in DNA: TGTGCCAGCAAAAGACCGAACACTGAAGCTTTCTTT.

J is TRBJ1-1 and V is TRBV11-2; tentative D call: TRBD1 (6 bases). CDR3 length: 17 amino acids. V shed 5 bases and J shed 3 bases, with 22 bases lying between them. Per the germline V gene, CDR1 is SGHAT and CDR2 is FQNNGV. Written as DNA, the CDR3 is TGTGCCAGCAGCCGCCATAGGTCAGGGGCGATCGACACTGAAGCTTTCTTT. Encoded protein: CASSRHRSGAIDTEAFF.

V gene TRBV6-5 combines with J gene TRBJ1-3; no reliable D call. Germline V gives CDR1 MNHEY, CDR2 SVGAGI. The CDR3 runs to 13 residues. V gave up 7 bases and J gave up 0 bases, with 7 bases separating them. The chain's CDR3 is CASNTRSGNTIYF. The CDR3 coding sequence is TGTGCCAGCAACACCCGCTCTGGAAACACCATATATTTT.

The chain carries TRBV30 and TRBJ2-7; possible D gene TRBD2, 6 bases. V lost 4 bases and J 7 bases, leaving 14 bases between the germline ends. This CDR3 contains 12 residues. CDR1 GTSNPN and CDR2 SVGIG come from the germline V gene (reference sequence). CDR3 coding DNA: TGTGCCTGGAAGGGAGGAGCGAGGGAGCAGTACTTC. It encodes CAWKGGAREQYF.

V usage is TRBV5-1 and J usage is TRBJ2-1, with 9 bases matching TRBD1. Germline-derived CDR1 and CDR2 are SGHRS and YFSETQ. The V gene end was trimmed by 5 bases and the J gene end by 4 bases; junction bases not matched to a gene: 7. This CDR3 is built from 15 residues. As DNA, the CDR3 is TGCGCCAGCAGGATATCGGACAGGGGATACAATGAGCAGTTCTTC. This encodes CASRISDRGYNEQFF.

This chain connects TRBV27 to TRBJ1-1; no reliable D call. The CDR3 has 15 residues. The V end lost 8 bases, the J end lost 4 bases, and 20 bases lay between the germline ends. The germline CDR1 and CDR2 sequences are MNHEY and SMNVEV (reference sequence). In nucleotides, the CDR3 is TGTGCCAGCCGCGGGAATCCGTCTTGGAGCACTGAAGCTTTCTTT. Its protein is CASRGNPSWSTEAFF.

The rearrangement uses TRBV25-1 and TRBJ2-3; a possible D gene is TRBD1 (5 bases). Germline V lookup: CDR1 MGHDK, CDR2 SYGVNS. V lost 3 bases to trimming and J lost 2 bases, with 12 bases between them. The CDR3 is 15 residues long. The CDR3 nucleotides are TGTGCCAGCAGTGACGCAAAGGACACCACAGATACGCAGTATTTT. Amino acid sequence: CASSDAKDTTDTQYF.

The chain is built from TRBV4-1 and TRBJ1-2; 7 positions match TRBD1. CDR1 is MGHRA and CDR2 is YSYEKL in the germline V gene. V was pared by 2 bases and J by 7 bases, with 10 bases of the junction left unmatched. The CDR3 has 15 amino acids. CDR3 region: CASSQPGTEGRGYTF. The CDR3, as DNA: TGCGCCAGCAGCCAACCCGGGACAGAGGGGCGTGGCTACACCTTC.

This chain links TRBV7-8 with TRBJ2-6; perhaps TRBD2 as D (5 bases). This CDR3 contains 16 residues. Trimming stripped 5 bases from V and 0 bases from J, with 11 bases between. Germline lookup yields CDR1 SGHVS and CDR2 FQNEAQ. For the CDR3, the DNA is TGTGCCAGCAGCAGTCTGGGGAGCTCTGGGGCCAACGTCCTGACTTTC. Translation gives CASSSLGSSGANVLTF.

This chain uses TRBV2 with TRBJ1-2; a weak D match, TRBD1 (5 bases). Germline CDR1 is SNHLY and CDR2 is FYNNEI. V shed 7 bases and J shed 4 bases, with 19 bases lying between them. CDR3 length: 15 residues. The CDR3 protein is CASTTSGGGVYGYTF. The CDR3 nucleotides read TGTGCCAGCACCACCTCGGGGGGGGGAGTCTATGGCTACACCTTC.

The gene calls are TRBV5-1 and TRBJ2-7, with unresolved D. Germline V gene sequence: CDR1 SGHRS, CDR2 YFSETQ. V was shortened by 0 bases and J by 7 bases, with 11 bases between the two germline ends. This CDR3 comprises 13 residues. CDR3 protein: CASSLGPQLEQYV. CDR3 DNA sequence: TGCGCCAGCAGCTTGGGACCGCAACTAGAGCAGTACGTC.

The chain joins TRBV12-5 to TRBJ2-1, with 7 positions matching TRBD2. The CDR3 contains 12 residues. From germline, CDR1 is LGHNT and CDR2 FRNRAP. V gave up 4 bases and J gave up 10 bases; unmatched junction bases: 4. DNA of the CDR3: TGTGCTAGTGGTTGGGACGGGGGGGAGCAGTTCTTC. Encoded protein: CASGWDGGEQFF.

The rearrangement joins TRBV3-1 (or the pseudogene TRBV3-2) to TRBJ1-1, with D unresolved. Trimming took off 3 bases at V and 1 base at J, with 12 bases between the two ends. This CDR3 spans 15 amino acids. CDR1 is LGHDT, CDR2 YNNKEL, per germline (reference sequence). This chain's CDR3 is CASSQEIDRNTEAFF. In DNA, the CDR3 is TGTGCCAGCAGCCAGGAGATCGACCGGAACACTGAAGCTTTCTTT.

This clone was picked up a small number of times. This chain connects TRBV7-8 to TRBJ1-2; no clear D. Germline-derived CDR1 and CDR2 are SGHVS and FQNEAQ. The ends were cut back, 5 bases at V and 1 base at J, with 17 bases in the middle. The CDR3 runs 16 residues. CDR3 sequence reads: CASSPERVPLNYGYTF. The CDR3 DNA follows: TGTGCCAGCAGCCCCGAGAGGGTACCCCTTAACTATGGCTACACCTTC.

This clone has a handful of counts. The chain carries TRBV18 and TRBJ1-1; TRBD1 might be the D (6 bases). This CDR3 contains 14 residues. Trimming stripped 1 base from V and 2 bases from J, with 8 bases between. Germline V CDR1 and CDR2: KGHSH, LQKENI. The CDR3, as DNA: TGTGCCAGCTCACCACAGGACAGTAACACTGAAGCTTTCTTT. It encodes CASSPQDSNTEAFF. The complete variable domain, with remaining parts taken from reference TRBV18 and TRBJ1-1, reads NAGVMQNPRHLVRRRGQEARLRCSPMKGHSHVYWYRQLPEEGLKFMVYLQKENIIDESGMPKERFSAEFPKEGPSILRIQQVVRGDSAAYFCASSPQDSNTEAFFGQGTRLTVV.

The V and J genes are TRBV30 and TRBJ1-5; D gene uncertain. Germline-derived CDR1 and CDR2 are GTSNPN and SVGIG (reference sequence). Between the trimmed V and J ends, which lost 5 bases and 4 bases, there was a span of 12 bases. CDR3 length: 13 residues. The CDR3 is CAWGEGLNQPQHF. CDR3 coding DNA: TGTGCCTGGGGGGAGGGTTTGAATCAGCCCCAGCATTTT.

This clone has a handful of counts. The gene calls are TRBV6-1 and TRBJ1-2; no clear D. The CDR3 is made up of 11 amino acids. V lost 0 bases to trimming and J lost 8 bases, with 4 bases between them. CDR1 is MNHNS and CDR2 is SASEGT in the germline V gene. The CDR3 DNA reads TGTGCCAGCAGTGAAGCATGGGGCTACACCTTC. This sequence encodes CASSEAWGYTF.

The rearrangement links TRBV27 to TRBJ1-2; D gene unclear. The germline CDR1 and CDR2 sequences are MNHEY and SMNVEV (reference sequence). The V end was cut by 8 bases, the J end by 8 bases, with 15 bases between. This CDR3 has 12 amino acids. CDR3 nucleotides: TGTGCCAGCGGGTCAGGAGTCAGAGGCTACACCTTC. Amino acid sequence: CASGSGVRGYTF.

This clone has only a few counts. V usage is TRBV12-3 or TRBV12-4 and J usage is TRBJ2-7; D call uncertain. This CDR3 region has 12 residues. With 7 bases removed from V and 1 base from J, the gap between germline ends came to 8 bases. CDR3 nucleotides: TGTGCCAGCACAACAAATTCCTACGAGCAGTACTTC. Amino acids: CASTTNSYEQYF.

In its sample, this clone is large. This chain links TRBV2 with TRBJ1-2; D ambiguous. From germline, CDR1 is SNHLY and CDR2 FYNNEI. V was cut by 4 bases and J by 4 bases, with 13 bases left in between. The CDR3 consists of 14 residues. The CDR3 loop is CASSAGLGSYGYTF. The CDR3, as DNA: TGTGCCAGCAGTGCGGGGTTGGGGAGCTATGGCTACACCTTC.